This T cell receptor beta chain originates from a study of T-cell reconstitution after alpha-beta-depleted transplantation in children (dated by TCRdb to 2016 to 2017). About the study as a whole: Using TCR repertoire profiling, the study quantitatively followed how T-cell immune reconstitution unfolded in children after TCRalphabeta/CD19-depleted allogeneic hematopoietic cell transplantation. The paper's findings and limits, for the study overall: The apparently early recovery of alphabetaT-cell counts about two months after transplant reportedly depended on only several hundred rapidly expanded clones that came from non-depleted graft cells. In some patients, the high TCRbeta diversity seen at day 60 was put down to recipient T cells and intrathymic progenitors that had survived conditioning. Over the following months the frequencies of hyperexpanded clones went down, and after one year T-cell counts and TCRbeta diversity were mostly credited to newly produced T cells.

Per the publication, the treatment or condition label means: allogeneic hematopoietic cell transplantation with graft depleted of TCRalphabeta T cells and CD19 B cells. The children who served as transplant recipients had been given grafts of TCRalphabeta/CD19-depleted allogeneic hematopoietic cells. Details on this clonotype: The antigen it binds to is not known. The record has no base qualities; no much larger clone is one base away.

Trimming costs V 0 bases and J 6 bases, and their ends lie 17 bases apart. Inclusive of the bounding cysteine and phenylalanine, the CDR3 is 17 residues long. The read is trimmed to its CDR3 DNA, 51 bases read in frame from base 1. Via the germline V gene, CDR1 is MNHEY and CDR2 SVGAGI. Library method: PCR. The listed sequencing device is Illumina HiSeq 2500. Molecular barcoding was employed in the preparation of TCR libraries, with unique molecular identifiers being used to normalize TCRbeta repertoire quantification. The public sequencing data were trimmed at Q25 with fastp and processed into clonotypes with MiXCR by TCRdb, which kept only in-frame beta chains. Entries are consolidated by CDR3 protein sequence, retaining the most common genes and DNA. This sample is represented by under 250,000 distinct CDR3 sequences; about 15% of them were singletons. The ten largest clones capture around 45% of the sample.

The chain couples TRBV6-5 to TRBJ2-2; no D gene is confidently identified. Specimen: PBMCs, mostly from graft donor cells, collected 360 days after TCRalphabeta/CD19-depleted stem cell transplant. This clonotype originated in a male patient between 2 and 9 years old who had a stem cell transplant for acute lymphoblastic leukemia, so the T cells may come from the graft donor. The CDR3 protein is CASSYSASRIGAGELFF. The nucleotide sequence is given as TGTGCCAGCAGTTACTCGGCATCACGGATTGGGGCCGGGGAGCTGTTTTTT.